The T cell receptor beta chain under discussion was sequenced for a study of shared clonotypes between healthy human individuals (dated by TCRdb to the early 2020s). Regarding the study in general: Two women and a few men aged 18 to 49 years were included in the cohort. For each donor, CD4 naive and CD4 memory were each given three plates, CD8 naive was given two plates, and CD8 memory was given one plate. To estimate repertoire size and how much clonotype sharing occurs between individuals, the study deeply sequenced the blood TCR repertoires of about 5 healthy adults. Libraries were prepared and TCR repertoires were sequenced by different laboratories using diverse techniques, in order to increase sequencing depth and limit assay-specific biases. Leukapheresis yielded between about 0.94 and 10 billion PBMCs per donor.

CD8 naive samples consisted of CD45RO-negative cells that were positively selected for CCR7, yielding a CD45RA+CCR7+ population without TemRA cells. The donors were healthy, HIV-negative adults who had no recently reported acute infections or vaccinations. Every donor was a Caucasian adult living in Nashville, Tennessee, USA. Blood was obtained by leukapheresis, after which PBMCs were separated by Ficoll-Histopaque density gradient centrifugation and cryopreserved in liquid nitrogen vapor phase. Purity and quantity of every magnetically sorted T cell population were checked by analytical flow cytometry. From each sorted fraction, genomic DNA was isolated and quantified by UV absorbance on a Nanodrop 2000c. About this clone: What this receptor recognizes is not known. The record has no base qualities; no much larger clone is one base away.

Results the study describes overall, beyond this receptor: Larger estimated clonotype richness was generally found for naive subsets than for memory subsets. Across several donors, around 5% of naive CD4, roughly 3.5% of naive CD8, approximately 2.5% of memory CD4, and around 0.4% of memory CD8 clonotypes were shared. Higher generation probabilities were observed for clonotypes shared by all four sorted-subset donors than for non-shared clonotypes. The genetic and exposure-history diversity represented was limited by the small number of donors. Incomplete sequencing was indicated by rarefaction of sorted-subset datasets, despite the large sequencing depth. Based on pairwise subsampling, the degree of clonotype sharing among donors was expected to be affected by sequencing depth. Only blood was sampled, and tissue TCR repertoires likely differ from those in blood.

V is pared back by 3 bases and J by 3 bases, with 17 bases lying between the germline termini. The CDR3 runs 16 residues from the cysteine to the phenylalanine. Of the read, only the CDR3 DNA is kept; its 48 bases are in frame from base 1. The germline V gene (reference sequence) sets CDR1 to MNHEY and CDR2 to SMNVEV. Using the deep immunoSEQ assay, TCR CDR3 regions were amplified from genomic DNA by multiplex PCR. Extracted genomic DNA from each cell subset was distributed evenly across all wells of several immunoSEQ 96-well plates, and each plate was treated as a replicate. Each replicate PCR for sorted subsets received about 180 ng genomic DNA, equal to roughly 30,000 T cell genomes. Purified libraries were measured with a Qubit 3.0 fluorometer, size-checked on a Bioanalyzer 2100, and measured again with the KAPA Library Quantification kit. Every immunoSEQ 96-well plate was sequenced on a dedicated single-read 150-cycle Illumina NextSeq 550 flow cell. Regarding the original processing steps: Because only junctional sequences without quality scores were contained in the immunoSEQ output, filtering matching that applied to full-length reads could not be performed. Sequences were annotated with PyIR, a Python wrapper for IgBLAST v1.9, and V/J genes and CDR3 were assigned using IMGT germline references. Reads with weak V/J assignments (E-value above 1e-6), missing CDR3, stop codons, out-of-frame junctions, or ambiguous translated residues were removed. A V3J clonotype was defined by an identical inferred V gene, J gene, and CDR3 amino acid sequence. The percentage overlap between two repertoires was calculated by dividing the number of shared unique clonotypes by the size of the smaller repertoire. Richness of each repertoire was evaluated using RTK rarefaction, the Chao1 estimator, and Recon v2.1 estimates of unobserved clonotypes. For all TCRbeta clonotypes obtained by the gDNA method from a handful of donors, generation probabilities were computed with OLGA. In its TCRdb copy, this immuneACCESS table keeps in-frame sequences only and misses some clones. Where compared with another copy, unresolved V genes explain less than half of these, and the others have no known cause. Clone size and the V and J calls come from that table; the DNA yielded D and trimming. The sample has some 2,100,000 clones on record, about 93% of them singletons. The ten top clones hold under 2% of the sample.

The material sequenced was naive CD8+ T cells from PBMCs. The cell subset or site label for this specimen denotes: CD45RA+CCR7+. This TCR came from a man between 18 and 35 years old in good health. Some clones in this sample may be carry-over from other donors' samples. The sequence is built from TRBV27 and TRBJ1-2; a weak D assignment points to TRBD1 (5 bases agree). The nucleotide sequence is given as TGTGCCAGCAGTTTCCATCGCGGACGAGGGGACTATGGCTACACCTTC. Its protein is CASSFHRGRGDYGYTF.